This TCR beta chain came from a study of cytomegalovirus exposure and HLA in healthy donors. PCR was performed using 60 Vbeta and 13 Jbeta primers. Assay: immunoSEQ multiplex PCR; the TCRdb copy retains only in-frame clones and omits some. The data contain 200,000 to 250,000 clones, roughly 80% of them singletons. The donors comprised healthy bone marrow donors. Study-wide results and caveats: Some segments of the V type, notably TRBV6-2 and TRBV6-3, were excluded as indistinguishable. Apart from CMV serostatus, no immune exposure information was available. Segments of the TCR beta V type were, in most cases, productive about 90% or about 30% of the time in an earlier analysis.

With V trimmed by 6 bases and J by 7 bases, 6 bases remained unmatched. The CDR3 length is 13 residues. Germline lookup yields CDR1 SGHNT and CDR2 YENEEA. A word on this clone: Antigen specificity is unknown.

The sequence came from a girl aged 2 to 9 in good health and CMV-seronegative. Sample: PBMCs. V usage is TRBV11-3 and J usage is TRBJ1-1; 9 positions agree with TRBD1. The CDR3 sequence: CASSYGQGYEAFF. Here the CDR3 DNA reads TGTGCCAGCAGTTACGGACAGGGGTATGAAGCTTTCTTT. Looking up the rest from reference TRBV11-3 and TRBJ1-1 gives the full variable domain: EAGVVQSPRYKIIEKKQPVAFWCNPISGHNTLYWYLQNLGQGPELLIRYENEEAVDDSQLPKDRFSAERLKGVDSTLKIQPAELGDSAVYLCASSYGQGYEAFFGQGTRLTVV.